The table lists the clone carrying this TCR beta chain with a few counts. This sample was included in a study of blood T cells in healthy people across ages. The second PCR ran about 6 to 12 cycles with a sample-barcoded 5' primer and J-beta primers. TCRdb recomputed calls from the 5' RACE reads with MiXCR, one row per CDR3 protein. The data show about 840,000 distinct CDR3 sequences, 25% to 30% seen once. In terms of origin and age, donors were healthy Caucasian individuals from Russia aged roughly 6 to 100. In germline, CDR1 is SGHRS, CDR2 YFSETQ. The V segment lost 6 bases and the J segment 6 bases; nucleotides outside the gene matches: 27. The CDR3 is made up of 20 amino acids. In addition, the sample was reused for a study of T cells of mothers and their children. This second study notes: Donation came from three healthy Caucasian mothers together with their six children.

The chain carries TRBV5-1 and TRBJ1-1; 9 positions agree with TRBD1. This receptor was taken from a woman aged 40 to 50 in good health. Sequencing was performed on blood. The CDR3 region has the DNA TGCGCCAGCATAAAAGGAGAAGTGAAGGGACAGGGCCTATCCGGCGCTGAAGCTTTCTTT. Translation gives CASIKGEVKGQGLSGAEAFF.